Presented here are 29 T cell receptor beta chains from one specimen sequenced in a study of cytomegalovirus exposure and HLA in healthy donors. The PCR employed 60 Vbeta primers together with 13 Jbeta primers. Assay: immunoSEQ multiplex PCR; the TCRdb copy retains only in-frame clones and omits some. The sample totals 70,000 or so clones; its top ten clones hold 0.83%. Sequencing input: PBMCs. The receptor source for this set is a boy between 10 and 17 years old in good health and CMV-seronegative.

This chain links TRBV10-2 with TRBJ1-5; 9 positions agree with TRBD1. The length of the CDR3 is 18 residues. Germline-derived CDR1 and CDR2 are WSHSY and SAAADI. V lost 1 base and J lost 0; bases outside the gene matches: 7. The CDR3: CASSEFGGTGFSNQPQHF. For the CDR3, the DNA is TGCGCCAGCAGTGAGTTTGGTGGGACAGGGTTTAGCAATCAGCCCCAGCATTTT.

The chain recombines TRBV29-1 with TRBJ1-2, with 7 bases identical to TRBD1. The CDR3 has 12 amino acids. Germline V gene data show CDR1 as SQVTM and CDR2 as ANQGSEA. After removal of 7 bases from V and 5 bases from J, the junction contained 7 bases not matched to a gene. CDR3 region: CSDTGAVYGYTF. The CDR3 DNA sequence: TGCAGCGACACAGGGGCGGTTTATGGCTACACCTTC.

V gene TRBV6-4 combines with J gene TRBJ1-1; D is ambiguous. The CDR3 loop spans 15 amino acids. CDR1 is MRHNA and CDR2 is SNTAGT in the germline V gene. V was cut by 7 bases and J by 0 bases, with 15 bases left in between. CDR3 sequence: CASTPNADMNTEAFF. The CDR3 DNA reads TGTGCCAGCACCCCGAATGCAGATATGAACACTGAAGCTTTCTTT.

The CDR3 here is CASSLGRGNEKLFF. The CDR3 nucleotides read TGTGCCAGCAGCTTGGGCAGGGGTAATGAAAAACTGTTTTTT. The chain employs TRBV11-2 and TRBJ1-4, with TRBD1 as a possible D gene (6 bases). There are 14 residues in the CDR3. V was clipped by 3 bases and J by 4 bases, with 9 bases between them. Germline CDR1 and CDR2: SGHAT and FQNNGV.

The chain recombines TRBV6-1 with TRBJ1-1, with no clear D. The CDR3 contains 13 residues. Germline values: CDR1 MNHNS, CDR2 SASEGT. The ends were cut back, 4 bases at V and 1 base at J, with 7 bases in the middle. The CDR3 sequence is CASSAAGNTEAFF. CDR3 coding DNA: TGTGCCAGCAGTGCTGCAGGGAACACTGAAGCTTTCTTT.

V usage is TRBV27 and J usage is TRBJ2-2, with D unclear. V was shortened by 6 bases and J by 6 bases, with 14 bases between the two germline ends. CDR1 MNHEY and CDR2 SMNVEV come from the germline V gene (reference sequence). The CDR3 loop spans 14 amino acids. In DNA form, the CDR3 reads TGTGCCAGCAGGGAGAAGGTTTGGGCCGGGGAGCTGTTTTTT. Protein product: CASREKVWAGELFF.

The chain links TRBV5-1 to TRBJ1-1; 8 bases line up with TRBD1. Germline V gene lookup returns CDR1 SGHRS and CDR2 YFSETQ. V lost 3 bases to trimming and J lost 6 bases; unmatched junction nucleotides: 7. The CDR3 has 14 amino acids. CDR3 nucleotide sequence: TGCGCCAGCAGCTCCCGACAGGGGAGCGCTGAAGCTTTCTTT. The encoded protein is CASSSRQGSAEAFF.

This chain connects TRBV30 to TRBJ2-3; maybe TRBD2 (5 bases). The ends were cut back, 6 bases at V and 1 base at J, with 14 bases in the middle. CDR1 is GTSNPN and CDR2 is SVGIG in the germline V gene (reference sequence). This CDR3 region has 14 residues. The CDR3 sequence: CACGLQRGTDTQYF. The CDR3 DNA is TGTGCCTGCGGACTCCAGCGCGGCACAGATACGCAGTATTTT.

The genes are TRBV4-1 and TRBJ2-3; the match to TRBD1 covers 7 bases. This CDR3 has 16 amino acids. The J segment lost 6 bases and the V segment lost 1 base, leaving 10 bases of the junction unmatched. In germline, CDR1 is MGHRA, CDR2 YSYEKL. In nucleotides, the CDR3 is TGCGCCAGCAGCCAAGGTGGGACAGCAGAATGGGATACGCAGTATTTT. This codes for CASSQGGTAEWDTQYF.

The chain is built from TRBV5-1 and TRBJ1-1, with TRBD1 matching 8 bases. The junction had 9 bases not matched to a gene; V was cut back by 2 bases and J by 0 bases. CDR1 and CDR2 from the germline V gene are SGHRS and YFSETQ. The CDR3 contains 17 residues. The CDR3 loop is CASSLETQGAMNTEAFF. CDR3 DNA sequence: TGCGCCAGCAGCTTAGAAACCCAGGGGGCGATGAACACTGAAGCTTTCTTT.

V and J are TRBV7-9 and TRBJ1-5; maybe TRBD1 (5 bases). Trimming stripped 5 bases from V and 0 bases from J, with 14 bases between. The CDR3 consists of 16 residues. The germline V gene encodes CDR1 SEHNR and CDR2 FQNEAQ (reference sequence). CDR3 bases: TGTGCCAGCAGCACCGGAGCGGGGGGTAGCAATCAGCCCCAGCATTTT. It codes for CASSTGAGGSNQPQHF.

This sequence joins TRBV6-1 and TRBJ2-2; D is unclear. The V end lost 8 bases, the J end lost 4 bases, and 5 bases lay between the germline ends. The CDR3 length is 11 residues. Germline V gene data show CDR1 as MNHNS and CDR2 as SASEGT. The CDR3 DNA follows: TGTGCCAGCGTAGTCACCGGGGAGCTGTTTTTT. Its protein is CASVVTGELFF.

V gene TRBV7-9 combines with J gene TRBJ1-1; D ambiguous. V lost 1 base and J 5 bases, leaving 23 bases between the germline ends. The germline CDR1 and CDR2 sequences are SEHNR and FQNEAQ (reference sequence). The CDR3 has 18 residues. The CDR3 sequence is CASSLDPRRKFASTEAFF. As DNA, the CDR3 is TGTGCCAGCAGCTTAGATCCACGGAGAAAGTTCGCCAGTACTGAAGCTTTCTTT.

J is TRBJ1-2 and V is TRBV2; no clear D gene. There are 13 residues in the CDR3. The germline V gene has CDR1 SNHLY and CDR2 FYNNEI. Trimming pared 8 bases from V and 4 bases from J, leaving 14 bases between. CDR3 DNA sequence: TGTGCCAGCGCAAGCCTCAACCGCTATGGCTACACCTTC. Residues: CASASLNRYGYTF.

As for this clone: An end of the junction does not agree with germline; a read error may underlie this. The genes are TRBV30 and TRBJ1-5, with 8 bases lining up with TRBD1. Germline loops: CDR1 GTSNPN, CDR2 SVGIG (reference sequence). The CDR3 runs 15 residues. The DNA of the CDR3 is TGTGCCGGGAGTACACACAGGGGGGGGAATCAGCCCCAGCATTTT. Residues: CAGSTHRGGNQPQHF.

The chain uses TRBV27 and TRBJ2-2; D is undetermined. This CDR3 is built from 16 residues. V gave up 2 bases and J gave up 1 base, with 11 bases separating them. Germline CDR1 is MNHEY and CDR2 is SMNVEV (reference sequence). The CDR3 DNA is TGTGCCAGCAGTTTAATAAGGCAGGAGAACACCGGGGAGCTGTTTTTT. It yields the protein CASSLIRQENTGELFF.

CDR3 sequence reads: CASSPGQSSYEQYF. DNA for the CDR3: TGTGCCAGCAGCCCGGGACAGAGCTCCTACGAGCAGTACTTC. This chain links TRBV7-3 with TRBJ2-7, with 7 bases fitting TRBD1. Germline-derived CDR1 and CDR2 are SGHTA and FQGTGA. The junction had 4 bases not matched to a gene; V was cut back by 5 bases and J by 0 bases. This CDR3 region has 14 residues.

The V call is TRBV6-6, the J call TRBJ2-1; no clear D gene. Germline lookup yields CDR1 MNHNY and CDR2 SVGAGI (reference sequence). The CDR3 loop spans 12 amino acids. The V end lost 2 bases, the J end lost 5 bases, and 4 bases lay between the germline ends. DNA of the CDR3: TGTGCCAGCAGTTACACTGACAATGAGCAGTTCTTC. This sequence encodes CASSYTDNEQFF.

This chain connects TRBV28 to TRBJ2-7; a possible D gene is TRBD2 (6 bases). The length of the CDR3 is 13 residues. Trimming took 2 bases from V and 4 from J, leaving 9 bases between them. From germline, CDR1 is MDHEN and CDR2 SYDVKM. In DNA, the CDR3 is TGTGCCAGCAGTTTACCAGGGAGGTACGAGCAGTACTTC. Translation gives CASSLPGRYEQYF. Looking up the rest from reference TRBV28 and TRBJ2-7 gives the full variable domain: DVKVTQSSRYLVKRTGEKVFLECVQDMDHENMFWYRQDPGLGLRLIYFSYDVKMKEKGDIPEGYSVSREKKERFSLILESASTNQTSMYLCASSLPGRYEQYFGPGTRLTVT.

V is TRBV5-1 and J is TRBJ2-1; 7 nucleotides match TRBD2. Germline assignment: CDR1 SGHRS and CDR2 YFSETQ. CDR3 length: 16 residues. The V segment lost 6 bases and the J segment 5 bases; nucleotides outside the gene matches: 14. CDR3 sequence (DNA): TGCGCCAGCAAAGGCAGTAGCGGGCAATCCGACAATGAGCAGTTCTTC. It specifies CASKGSSGQSDNEQFF.

The gene calls are TRBV28 and TRBJ2-7, with TRBD1 matching 10 bases. Germline values: CDR1 MDHEN, CDR2 SYDVKM. After removal of 5 bases from V and 4 bases from J, the junction contained 8 bases not matched to a gene. The CDR3 consists of 15 residues. The CDR3 sequence: CASSNRQGARYEQYF. The CDR3 DNA is TGTGCCAGCAGTAACCGACAGGGGGCGAGATACGAGCAGTACTTC.

The gene calls are TRBV15 and TRBJ2-1; D might be TRBD2 (5 bases). Germline CDR1 is LNHNV and CDR2 is YYDKDF (reference sequence). The CDR3 is 16 amino acids. V lost 1 base, J lost 4 bases, and 14 bases lay in between. CDR3 amino acids: CATSRGTRTGYNEQFF. In DNA, the CDR3 is TGTGCCACCAGCAGAGGAACCAGGACGGGATACAATGAGCAGTTCTTC.

The V and J genes are TRBV6-5 and TRBJ1-5, with D possibly being TRBD1 (5 bases). Trimming stripped 2 bases from V and 1 base from J, with 6 bases between. The CDR3 loop spans 14 amino acids. Per germline, CDR1 MNHEY and CDR2 SVGAGI. The CDR3 DNA sequence: TGTGCCAGCAGTTACGGGGCCAGCAATCAGCCCCAGCATTTT. It translates to CASSYGASNQPQHF.

The V gene is TRBV30, the J gene TRBJ2-5, with 12 bases identical to TRBD2. Germline V gene data show CDR1 as GTSNPN and CDR2 as SVGIG (reference sequence). The CDR3 is 14 residues long. The ends lost 5 bases at V and 5 bases at J; junction bases unmatched: 6. CDR3: CAWQGLAGSETQYF. The CDR3 region has the DNA TGTGCCTGGCAAGGACTAGCGGGGTCGGAGACCCAGTACTTC.

CDR3: CASTLDYPSYNEQFF. The CDR3 DNA sequence: TGTGCCAGTACCCTTGACTATCCATCCTACAATGAGCAGTTCTTC. The V gene is TRBV19, the J gene TRBJ2-1; D is possibly TRBD2 (5 bases). Germline assignment: CDR1 LNHDA and CDR2 SQIVND (reference sequence). Deletions cut 7 bases from V and 1 base from J, with 14 bases between. CDR3 length: 15 amino acids.

The chain combines TRBV19 with TRBJ1-1; 8 bases line up with TRBD1. The V and J ends lost 1 base and 1 base, in that order; junction bases with no gene match: 2. The CDR3 extends over 15 amino acids. Germline V gene data show CDR1 as LNHDA and CDR2 as SQIVND (reference sequence). The CDR3 protein is CASSIGGQGNTEAFF. The DNA of the CDR3 is TGTGCCAGTAGTATAGGCGGACAGGGGAACACTGAAGCTTTCTTT.

V and J are TRBV9 and TRBJ1-1, with D possibly TRBD1 on 6 matching bases. Germline V CDR1 and CDR2: SGDLS, YYNGEE. CDR3 length: 13 residues. Trimming took off 8 bases at V and 2 bases at J, with 13 bases between the two ends. CDR3 DNA sequence: TGTGCCAGTTCCGGGACAACTAACACTGAAGCTTTCTTT. Translated, it gives CASSGTTNTEAFF.

This chain links TRBV5-6 with TRBJ1-1; maybe TRBD1 (6 bases). The CDR3 sequence is 15 residues long. Between the trimmed V and J ends, which lost 2 bases and 1 base, there was a span of 12 bases. Germline values: CDR1 SGHDT, CDR2 YYEEEE. CDR3: CASSFTDRQNTEAFF. The CDR3 bases are TGTGCCAGCAGCTTTACGGACAGACAGAACACTGAAGCTTTCTTT.

The V and J genes are TRBV5-1 and TRBJ1-2, with 9 bases lining up with TRBD1. The V segment lost 1 base and the J segment 3 bases; nucleotides outside the gene matches: 1. The CDR3 runs to 14 residues. CDR1 and CDR2 from the germline V gene are SGHRS and YFSETQ. The CDR3 sequence: CASSLRTGDYGYTF. CDR3 nucleotide sequence: TGCGCCAGCAGCTTGCGGACAGGGGACTATGGCTACACCTTC.